This T cell receptor beta chain is from a study of blood T cell repertoires in COVID-19. Whole-study context: COVID-19 samples collected from the United States, Italy and Spain covered acute and convalescent phases. PBMCs, B-cell-depleted T cells, or T cells provided the cDNA or gDNA that made up the material.

The CDR3 contains 14 residues. V was pared by 6 bases and J by 4 bases, with 7 bases of the junction left unmatched. Germline values: CDR1 LNHDA, CDR2 SQIVND (reference sequence). Original analysis: Amplification of reference gene primers provided the estimated nucleated cell counts. Measured with immunoSEQ multiplex PCR; TCRdb has only the in-frame clones, and not every one. D and trimming were read from the DNA, whereas the V and J calls and clone size are those reported in that table. The data contain roughly 150,000 clones, around 91% of them singletons. The chain carries TRBV19 and TRBJ1-2, with 8 nucleotides matching TRBD1. The receptor's source is a woman aged 60-75 years with active COVID-19. The sequenced sample consisted of peripheral blood. CDR3: CASSTGQGGYGYTF. The CDR3 nucleotides are TGTGCCAGTAGCACAGGACAGGGTGGCTATGGCTACACCTTC.